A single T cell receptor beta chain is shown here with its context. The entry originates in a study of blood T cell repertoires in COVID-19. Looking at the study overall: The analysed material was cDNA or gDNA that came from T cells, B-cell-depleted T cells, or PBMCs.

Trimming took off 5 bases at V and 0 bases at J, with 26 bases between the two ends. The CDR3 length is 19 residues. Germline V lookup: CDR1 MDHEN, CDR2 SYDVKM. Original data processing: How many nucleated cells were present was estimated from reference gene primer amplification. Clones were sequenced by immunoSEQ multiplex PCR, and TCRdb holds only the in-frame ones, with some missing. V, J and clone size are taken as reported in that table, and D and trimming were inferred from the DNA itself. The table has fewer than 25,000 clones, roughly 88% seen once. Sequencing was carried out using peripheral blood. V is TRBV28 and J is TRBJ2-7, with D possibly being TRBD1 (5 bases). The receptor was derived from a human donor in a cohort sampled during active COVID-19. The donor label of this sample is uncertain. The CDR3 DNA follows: TGTGCCAGCAGTCCGAACCTTCAGGGTCCGCTAACCGTCTCCTACGAGCAGTACTTC. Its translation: CASSPNLQGPLTVSYEQYF.